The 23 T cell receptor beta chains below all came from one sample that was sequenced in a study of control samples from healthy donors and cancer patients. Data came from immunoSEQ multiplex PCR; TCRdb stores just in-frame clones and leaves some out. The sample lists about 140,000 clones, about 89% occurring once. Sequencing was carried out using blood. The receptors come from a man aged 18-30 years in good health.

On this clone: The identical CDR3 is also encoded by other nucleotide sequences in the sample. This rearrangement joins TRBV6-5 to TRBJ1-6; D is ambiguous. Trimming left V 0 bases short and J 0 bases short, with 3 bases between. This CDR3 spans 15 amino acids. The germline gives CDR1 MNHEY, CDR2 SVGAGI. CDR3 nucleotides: TGTGCCAGCAGTTACTCAGACTCCTATAATTCACCCCTCCACTTT. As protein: CASSYSDSYNSPLHF.

The CDR3: CASSDDRASGTDTQYF. For the CDR3, the DNA is TGTGCCAGTAGTGACGACAGGGCGTCTGGCACAGATACGCAGTATTTT. The chain links TRBV19 to TRBJ2-3; 7 bases fit TRBD1. With V trimmed by 5 bases and J by 1 base, 9 bases remained unmatched. The CDR3 is made up of 16 amino acids. Germline V gives CDR1 LNHDA, CDR2 SQIVND (reference sequence).

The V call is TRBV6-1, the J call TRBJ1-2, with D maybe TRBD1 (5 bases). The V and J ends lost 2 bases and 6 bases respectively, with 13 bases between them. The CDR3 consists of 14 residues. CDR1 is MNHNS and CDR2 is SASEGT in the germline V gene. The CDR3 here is CASSELGVKDGYTF. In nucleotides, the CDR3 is TGTGCCAGCAGTGAATTAGGGGTGAAGGATGGCTACACCTTC.

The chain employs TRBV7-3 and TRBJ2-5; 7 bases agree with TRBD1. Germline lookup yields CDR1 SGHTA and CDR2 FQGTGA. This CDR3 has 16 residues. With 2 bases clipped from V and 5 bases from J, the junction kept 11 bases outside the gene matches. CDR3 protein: CASSLHGDSNEETQYF. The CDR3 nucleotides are TGTGCCAGCAGCTTACACGGGGACAGCAACGAGGAGACCCAGTACTTC.

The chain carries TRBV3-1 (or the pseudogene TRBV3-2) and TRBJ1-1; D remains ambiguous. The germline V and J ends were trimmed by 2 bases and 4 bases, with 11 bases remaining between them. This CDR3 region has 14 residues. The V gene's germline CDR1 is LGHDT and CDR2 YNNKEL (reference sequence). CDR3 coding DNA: TGTGCCAGCAGCCAATTCGACGGAGCCACTGAAGCTTTCTTT. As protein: CASSQFDGATEAFF.

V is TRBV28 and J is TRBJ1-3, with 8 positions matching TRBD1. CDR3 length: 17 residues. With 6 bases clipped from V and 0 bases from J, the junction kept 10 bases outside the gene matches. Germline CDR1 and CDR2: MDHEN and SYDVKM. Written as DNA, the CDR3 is TGTGCCAGCAGGCCCTCTGAGGGACAGGCCTCTGGAAACACCATATATTTT. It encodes CASRPSEGQASGNTIYF.

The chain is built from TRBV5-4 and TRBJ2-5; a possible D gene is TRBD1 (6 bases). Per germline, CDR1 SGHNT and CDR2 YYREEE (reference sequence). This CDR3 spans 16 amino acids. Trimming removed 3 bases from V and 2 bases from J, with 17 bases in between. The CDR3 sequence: CASSSNVQGWQETQYF. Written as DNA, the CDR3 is TGTGCCAGCAGCTCGAATGTTCAGGGGTGGCAAGAGACCCAGTACTTC.

The CDR3 DNA reads TGTGCCAGTAGTATCGGGACAGGGGCTCAGCCCCAGCATTTT. This encodes CASSIGTGAQPQHF. This sequence joins TRBV19 and TRBJ1-5; 10 nucleotides agree with TRBD1. Germline V gene lookup returns CDR1 LNHDA and CDR2 SQIVND (reference sequence). V lost 3 bases and J lost 6; bases outside the gene matches: 2. The CDR3 runs 14 residues.

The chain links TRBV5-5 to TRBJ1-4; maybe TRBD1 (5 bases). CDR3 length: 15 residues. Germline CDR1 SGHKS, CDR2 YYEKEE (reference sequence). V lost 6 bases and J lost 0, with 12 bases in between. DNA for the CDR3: TGTGCCAGCACCGGGACGGCTACAACTAATGAAAAACTGTTTTTT. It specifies CASTGTATTNEKLFF.

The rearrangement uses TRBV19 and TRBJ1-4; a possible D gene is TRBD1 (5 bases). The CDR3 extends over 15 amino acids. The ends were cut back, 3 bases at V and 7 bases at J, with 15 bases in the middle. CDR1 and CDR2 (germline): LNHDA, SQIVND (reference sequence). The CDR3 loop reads CASSMGGITFEKLFF. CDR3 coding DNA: TGTGCCAGTAGTATGGGGGGGATCACTTTTGAAAAACTGTTTTTT.

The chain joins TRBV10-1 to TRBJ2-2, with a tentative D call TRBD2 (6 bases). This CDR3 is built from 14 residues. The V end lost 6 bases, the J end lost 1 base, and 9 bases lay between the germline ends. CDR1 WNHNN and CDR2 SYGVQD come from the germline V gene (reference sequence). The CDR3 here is CASRGDLNTGELFF. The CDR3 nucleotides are TGCGCCAGCAGAGGGGACTTGAACACCGGGGAGCTGTTTTTT.

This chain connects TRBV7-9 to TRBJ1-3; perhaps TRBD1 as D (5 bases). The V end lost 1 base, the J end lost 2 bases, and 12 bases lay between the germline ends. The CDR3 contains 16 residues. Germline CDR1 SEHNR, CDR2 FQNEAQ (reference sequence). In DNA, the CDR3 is TGTGCCAGCAGCTTAGATAGTACCAGGGCTGGAAACACCATATATTTT. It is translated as CASSLDSTRAGNTIYF.

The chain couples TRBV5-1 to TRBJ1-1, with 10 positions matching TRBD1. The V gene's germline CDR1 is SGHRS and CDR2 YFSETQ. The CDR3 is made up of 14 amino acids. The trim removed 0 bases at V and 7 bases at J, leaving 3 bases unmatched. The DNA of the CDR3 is TGCGCCAGCAGCTTGGCGGGACAGGGGTATGAAGCTTTCTTT. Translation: CASSLAGQGYEAFF.

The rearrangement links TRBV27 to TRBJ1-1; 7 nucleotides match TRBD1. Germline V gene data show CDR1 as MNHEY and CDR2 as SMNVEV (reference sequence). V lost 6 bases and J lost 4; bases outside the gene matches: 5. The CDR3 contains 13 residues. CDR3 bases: TGTGCCAGCAGACAGGGGCCTCTCACTGAAGCTTTCTTT. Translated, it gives CASRQGPLTEAFF.

CDR3 nucleotides: TGTGCCAGCAGTGAAGGCCGGGGGGCGCGCTACGAGCAGTACTTC. Its protein product is CASSEGRGARYEQYF. This chain connects TRBV6-1 to TRBJ2-7; a weak D match, TRBD2 (7 bases). The CDR3 totals 15 residues. V shed 1 base and J shed 3 bases, with 13 bases lying between them. CDR1 is MNHNS and CDR2 is SASEGT in the germline V gene.

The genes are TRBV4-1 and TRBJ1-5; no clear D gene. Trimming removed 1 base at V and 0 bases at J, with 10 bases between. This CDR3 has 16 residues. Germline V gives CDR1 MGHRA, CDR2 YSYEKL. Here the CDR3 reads CASSQGTLYSNQPQHF. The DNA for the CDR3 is TGCGCCAGCAGCCAAGGGACGTTGTATAGCAATCAGCCCCAGCATTTT.

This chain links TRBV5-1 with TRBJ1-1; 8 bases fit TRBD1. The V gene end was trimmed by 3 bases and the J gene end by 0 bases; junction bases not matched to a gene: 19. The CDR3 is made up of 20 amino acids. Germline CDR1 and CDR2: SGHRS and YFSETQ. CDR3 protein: CASSSGQERGFVGMNTEAFF. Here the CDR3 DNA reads TGCGCCAGCAGCTCGGGACAGGAAAGGGGATTTGTGGGGATGAACACTGAAGCTTTCTTT.

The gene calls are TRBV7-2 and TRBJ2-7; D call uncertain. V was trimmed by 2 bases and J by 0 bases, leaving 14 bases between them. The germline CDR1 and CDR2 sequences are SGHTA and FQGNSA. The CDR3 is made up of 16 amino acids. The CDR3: CASSLIPETLSYEQYF. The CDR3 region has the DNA TGTGCCAGCAGCTTAATCCCCGAGACACTCTCCTACGAGCAGTACTTC.

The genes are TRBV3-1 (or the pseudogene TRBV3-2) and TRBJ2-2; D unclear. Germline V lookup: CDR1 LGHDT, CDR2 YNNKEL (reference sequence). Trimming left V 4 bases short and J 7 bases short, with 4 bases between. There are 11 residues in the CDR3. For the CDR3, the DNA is TGTGCCAGCAGCCGCGGCGGGGAGCTGTTTTTT. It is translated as CASSRGGELFF.

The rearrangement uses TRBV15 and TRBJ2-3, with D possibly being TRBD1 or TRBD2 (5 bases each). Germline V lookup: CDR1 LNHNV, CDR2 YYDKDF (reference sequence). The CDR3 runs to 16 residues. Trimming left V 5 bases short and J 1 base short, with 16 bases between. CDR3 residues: CATSEQDSRGTDTQYF. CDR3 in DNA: TGTGCCACCAGCGAACAGGACTCGCGCGGCACAGATACGCAGTATTTT.

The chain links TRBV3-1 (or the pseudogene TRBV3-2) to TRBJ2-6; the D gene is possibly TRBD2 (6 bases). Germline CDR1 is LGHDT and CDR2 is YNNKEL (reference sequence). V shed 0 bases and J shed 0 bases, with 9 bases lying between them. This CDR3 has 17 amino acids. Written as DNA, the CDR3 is TGTGCCAGCAGCCAAGACCCCGGGAGCTCTGGGGCCAACGTCCTGACTTTC. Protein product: CASSQDPGSSGANVLTF.

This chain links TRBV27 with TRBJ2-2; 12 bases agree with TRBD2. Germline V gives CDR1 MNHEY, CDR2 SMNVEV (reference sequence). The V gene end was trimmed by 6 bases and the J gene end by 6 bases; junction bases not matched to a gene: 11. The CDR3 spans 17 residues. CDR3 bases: TGTGCCAGCAGGCCACGTCTAGCGGGGGGGCAGGCCGGGGAGCTGTTTTTT. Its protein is CASRPRLAGGQAGELFF.

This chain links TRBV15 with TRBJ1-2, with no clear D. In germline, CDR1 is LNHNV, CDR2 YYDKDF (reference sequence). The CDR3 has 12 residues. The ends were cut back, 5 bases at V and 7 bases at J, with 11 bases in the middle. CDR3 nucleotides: TGTGCCACCAGCCGCGACGCGGGTGGCTACACCTTC. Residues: CATSRDAGGYTF.